The source of this T cell receptor (beta chain) is a study of blood T cell repertoires in COVID-19 (dated by TCRdb to 2020 to 2022). Study-wide context: Samples covering the acute and convalescent phases of COVID-19 were provided by collaborators in the United States, Italy and Spain. Where available, HLA class I and class II types were obtained from metadata supplied by the sample provider rather than from assay-based typing. The material from the prospective study consisted of cDNA or gDNA derived from T cells, B-cell-depleted T cells, or PBMCs. Nearly every sample came with metadata listing a de-identified subject ID, COVID-19 status, age in years and sex. Subjects who had been exposed to COVID-19, were actively infected with it, or had recovered from it provided the deeply sampled blood TCRbeta repertoires that made up the dataset. Samples were obtained from the ongoing ImmuneRACE study (first 160 participants) and from some 1,200 subjects provided by 6 global collaborators. The repertoires were released in a freely available public database intended as a resource for research on the immune response to SARS-CoV-2. Study-wide findings and limitations: Clinical and demographic metadata were provided uncurated, with the amount varying by source and participant.

Unmatched junction bases come to 4, with V trimmed by 0 bases and J by 5 bases. Looking up the germline V gene yields CDR1 SGHRS and CDR2 YFSETQ. The CDR3 runs 14 amino acids, cysteine and phenylalanine included. The read is trimmed to its CDR3 DNA, 42 bases read in frame from base 1. TCRbeta CDR3 regions were amplified from genomic DNA by means of the immunoSEQ Assay, a bias-controlled multiplex PCR. Per the authors' processing: Nucleated cell counts per sample were estimated from amplification of reference gene primers within the assay. Sequence reads were collapsed and filtered to measure the absolute abundance of every unique TCRbeta CDR3 rearrangement. For each sample, productive Simpson clonality was calculated by taking the square root of Simpson's diversity index across productive rearrangements. TCRdb's version of the immuneACCESS table is confined to in-frame rearrangements and falls short of the full clone set. An unresolved V gene accounts for under half of the shortfall where checked; the remainder is of unknown origin. V and J calls plus clone size are reproduced from that table; the DNA served to infer D and trimming. The sample includes about 390,000 clones, with about 87% observed a single time. About a tenth of the sample belongs to the ten largest clones.

Of note for this clone: This clone's antigen is unknown. Base-call qualities are not available, and no considerably larger clone is one nucleotide away.

Enrolling through a virtual design, the prospective study's participants ranged in age from about 18 to 89 years and lived across roughly 24 United States geographic areas. In the prospective study, cohorts were assigned on the basis of participant-reported clinical history obtained from a screening survey and a study questionnaire. For ImmuneRACE Cohort 3, a participant was defined as recovered based on two consecutive negative NP/OP PCR tests, clearance by a healthcare professional, or resolution of symptoms. In the prospective study, mobile phlebotomists collected whole blood, serum and a nasopharyngeal or oropharyngeal swab from each participant. Additional blood draws and questionnaires over an approximately 2-month period could optionally be provided by prospective study participants. Before DNA extraction, blood samples from the prospective study were shipped at room temperature or frozen.

Sequences were obtained from PBMCs or T cells enriched from blood (not recorded which). The chain was built from TRBV5-1 and TRBJ2-7; 8 central bases correspond to TRBD2. This TCR came from a woman in her forties or fifties who had recovered from COVID-19. The CDR3 region has the sequence CASSLVAGSDEQYF. In nucleotides, the sequence is TGCGCCAGCAGCTTGGTAGCGGGGAGCGACGAGCAGTACTTC.